The entry below gives a single TCR beta chain sequence along with its context. What it recognizes is unknown. The data are from a study of cytomegalovirus exposure and HLA in healthy donors. Donors counted as nominally healthy when sampled, yet unrecorded immune exposures were likely. Trimming at V came to 4 bases and at J to 6 bases, leaving 15 bases not matched to a gene. CDR3 length: 16 residues. Germline V gene lookup returns CDR1 SGHNT and CDR2 YYREEE (reference sequence). The study's findings and limits: The authors confirmed in vitro that a few CMV-associated chains were specific for CMV antigens. Presence/absence analyses assumed roughly uniform sequencing depth across donors.

A multiplex PCR was run with 60 Vbeta primers and 13 Jbeta primers. Only in-frame clones appear in the TCRdb table, and some are missing; sequencing was by immunoSEQ multiplex PCR. In the table there are around 190,000 clones, roughly four fifths of which are singletons. The sequenced sample was PBMCs. The clonotype was recovered from a woman under 40 in good health and CMV-seropositive. The chain has TRBV5-4 and TRBJ2-7; 8 nucleotides match TRBD2. The CDR3 here is CASSPGIVAGLSEQYF. In DNA form, the CDR3 reads TGTGCCAGCAGCCCGGGGATTGTAGCGGGACTGAGCGAGCAGTACTTC. The whole variable domain, remainder taken from reference TRBV5-4 and TRBJ2-7, is ETGVTQSPTHLIKTRGQQVTLRCSSQSGHNTVSWYQQALGQGPQFIFQYYREEENGRGNFPPRFSGLQFPNYSSELNVNALELDDSALYLCASSPGIVAGLSEQYFGPGTRLTVT.